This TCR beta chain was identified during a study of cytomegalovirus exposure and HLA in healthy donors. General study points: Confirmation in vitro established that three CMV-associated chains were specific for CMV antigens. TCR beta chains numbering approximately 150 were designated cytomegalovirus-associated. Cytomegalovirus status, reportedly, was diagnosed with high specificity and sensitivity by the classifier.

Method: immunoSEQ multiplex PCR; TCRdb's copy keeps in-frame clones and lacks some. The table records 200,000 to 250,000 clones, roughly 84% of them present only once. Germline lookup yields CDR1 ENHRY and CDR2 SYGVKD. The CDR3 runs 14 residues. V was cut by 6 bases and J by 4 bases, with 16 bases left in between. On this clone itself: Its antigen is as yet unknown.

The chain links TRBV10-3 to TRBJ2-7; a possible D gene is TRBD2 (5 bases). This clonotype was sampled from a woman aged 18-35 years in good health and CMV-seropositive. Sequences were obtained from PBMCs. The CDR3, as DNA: TGTGCCATCAGCCAAGGACTCAGCCTTTACGAGCAGTACTTC. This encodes CAISQGLSLYEQYF.